The 22 T cell receptor beta chains given below trace back to one sample, sequenced in a study of shared clonotypes between healthy human individuals. The assay was immunoSEQ multiplex PCR, and TCRdb's table has in-frame clones only and misses some. The table shows a few million clones, with around 94% occurring only once. The sequencing input was naive CD4+ T cells sorted from blood. Subset in this sample: CD45RA+ positively selected. Receptors originate from a man aged 18-30 years in good health.

This sequence joins TRBV5-1 and TRBJ2-2, with 12 positions matching TRBD2. Germline V lookup: CDR1 SGHRS, CDR2 YFSETQ. V shed 2 bases and J 7 bases; nucleotides not matched to a gene: 6. This CDR3 contains 16 residues. The CDR3 loop is CASSLGLAGQGGELFF. In DNA, the CDR3 is TGCGCCAGCAGCTTAGGACTAGCGGGGCAAGGCGGGGAGCTGTTTTTT. Looking up the rest from reference TRBV5-1 and TRBJ2-2 gives the full variable domain: KAGVTQTPRYLIKTRGQQVTLSCSPISGHRSVSWYQQTPGQGLQFLFEYFSETQRNKGNFPGRFSGRQFSNSRSEMNVSTLELGDSALYLCASSLGLAGQGGELFFGEGSRLTVL.

The sample holds one count of this clone. V usage is TRBV5-1 and J usage is TRBJ1-6; perhaps TRBD1 as D (5 bases). Trimming left V 2 bases short and J 7 bases short, with 10 bases between. The CDR3 totals 14 residues. Germline values: CDR1 SGHRS, CDR2 YFSETQ. The DNA for the CDR3 is TGCGCCAGCAGCTTTAGGGGCGACAATTCACCCCTCCACTTT. This translates into CASSFRGDNSPLHF.

The CDR3 region has the DNA TGTGCCAGCAGAGTGGTAGGCAGGGGAAGTTCACCCCTCCACTTT. Translation: CASRVVGRGSSPLHF. V is TRBV6-5 and J is TRBJ1-6; D perhaps matches TRBD1 (6 bases). V was trimmed by 6 bases and J by 9 bases, leaving 18 bases between them. The CDR3 consists of 15 residues. The V gene's germline CDR1 is MNHEY and CDR2 SVGAGI.

This rearrangement joins TRBV6-5 to TRBJ2-5; D is undetermined. Germline CDR1 MNHEY, CDR2 SVGAGI. Trimming took 4 bases from V and 5 from J, leaving 20 bases between them. The CDR3 is 16 amino acids. CDR3 in amino acids: CASSSSGRSSWETQYF. CDR3 in DNA: TGTGCCAGCAGTTCCTCCGGACGGAGCTCCTGGGAGACCCAGTACTTC.

This chain joins TRBV29-1 and TRBJ2-3, with 11 bases that match TRBD2. Trimming cost V 6 bases and J 5 bases; bases outside gene matches: 13. CDR1 and CDR2 (germline): SQVTM, ANQGSEA. The length of the CDR3 is 16 residues. The CDR3 DNA reads as TGCAGCGTGACACATATAGCGGGGGGGCGAATAGATACGCAGTATTTT. Residues: CSVTHIAGGRIDTQYF.

The J gene is TRBJ2-1, the V gene TRBV10-3; 8 nucleotides align to TRBD1. Unmatched junction bases numbered 7, after V lost 0 bases and J lost 6 bases. Germline loops: CDR1 ENHRY, CDR2 SYGVKD. CDR3 length: 16 amino acids. DNA for the CDR3: TGTGCCATCAGTGAGTCACGGACAGGGAAATCCAATGAGCAGTTCTTC. Its translation is CAISESRTGKSNEQFF.

The V gene is TRBV30, the J gene TRBJ1-5, with D possibly matching TRBD1 (6 bases). CDR1 and CDR2 (germline): GTSNPN, SVGIG (reference sequence). The V end was cut by 1 base, the J end by 8 bases, with 12 bases between. This CDR3 spans 13 amino acids. CDR3 bases: TGTGCCTGGAGTGAACAGGGCATGGAGCCCCAGCATTTT. It encodes CAWSEQGMEPQHF.

The chain uses TRBV19 and TRBJ1-5, with 7 bases identical to TRBD1. CDR1 is LNHDA, CDR2 SQIVND, per germline (reference sequence). The CDR3 extends over 15 amino acids. V shed 3 bases and J 4 bases; nucleotides not matched to a gene: 6. CDR3 residues: CASSIETGENQPQHF. The CDR3 DNA reads as TGTGCCAGTAGTATTGAAACAGGGGAAAATCAGCCCCAGCATTTT.

The V gene is TRBV5-4, the J gene TRBJ2-5; 8 bases match TRBD1. Germline CDR1 reads SGHNT; CDR2 reads YYREEE (reference sequence). With V trimmed by 7 bases and J by 4 bases, 6 bases remained unmatched. The CDR3 spans 13 residues. The DNA of the CDR3 is TGTGCCAGCCAGACAGGGGACAGAGAGACCCAGTACTTC. Amino acids: CASQTGDRETQYF.

Regarding this clone: The sample holds other DNA sequences that translate to the same CDR3. V is TRBV5-1 and J is TRBJ2-7; 14 bases map to TRBD2. J was trimmed by 2 bases and V by 4 bases; bases with no gene match: 2. Germline V gives CDR1 SGHRS, CDR2 YFSETQ. The CDR3 is 15 amino acids. The CDR3 here is CASSPGLAGAYEQYF. The DNA of the CDR3 is TGCGCCAGCAGCCCGGGACTAGCGGGGGCCTACGAGCAGTACTTC. Variable domain in full (rest from reference TRBV5-1 and TRBJ2-7): KAGVTQTPRYLIKTRGQQVTLSCSPISGHRSVSWYQQTPGQGLQFLFEYFSETQRNKGNFPGRFSGRQFSNSRSEMNVSTLELGDSALYLCASSPGLAGAYEQYFGPGTRLTVT.

This sequence joins TRBV5-5 and TRBJ1-3, with D unresolved. Trimming left V 0 bases short and J 2 bases short, with 12 bases between. The CDR3 totals 16 residues. Germline values: CDR1 SGHKS, CDR2 YYEKEE (reference sequence). In nucleotides, the CDR3 is TGTGCCAGCAGCTTGGACCAGGCCCGGGCTGGAAACACCATATATTTT. The encoded protein is CASSLDQARAGNTIYF.

Details on this clone: Other nucleotide sequences from this sample produce the same CDR3. This chain joins TRBV9 and TRBJ1-2; 7 bases agree with TRBD1. V dropped 3 bases and J dropped 4; count of bases not matched to a gene: 6. The CDR3 consists of 14 residues. CDR1 and CDR2 (germline): SGDLS, YYNGEE. The chain's CDR3 is CASSARDRSYGYTF. The CDR3 DNA sequence: TGTGCCAGCAGCGCCCGGGACAGATCCTATGGCTACACCTTC.

The chain combines TRBV11-2 with TRBJ2-2, with a possible D match to TRBD2 (5 bases). CDR1 SGHAT and CDR2 FQNNGV come from the germline V gene. This CDR3 region has 15 residues. V was shortened by 3 bases and J by 3 bases, with 11 bases between the two germline ends. CDR3 nucleotide sequence: TGTGCCAGCAGCTTTGGGAGTAGGGACACCGGGGAGCTGTTTTTT. Its translation: CASSFGSRDTGELFF.

V and J are TRBV28 and TRBJ2-7; TRBD1 might be the D (5 bases). This CDR3 comprises 14 residues. V was clipped by 4 bases and J by 3 bases, with 13 bases between them. Germline lookup yields CDR1 MDHEN and CDR2 SYDVKM. CDR3 loop: CASSWPGRDYEQYF. The CDR3 bases are TGTGCCAGCAGTTGGCCGGGCAGGGACTACGAGCAGTACTTC.

The genes are TRBV5-1 and TRBJ1-3; 9 nucleotides line up with TRBD1. V shed 4 bases and J 4 bases; nucleotides not matched to a gene: 6. This CDR3 spans 15 amino acids. The germline gives CDR1 SGHRS, CDR2 YFSETQ. The chain's CDR3 is CASSTTGGMGNTIYF. The CDR3 DNA sequence: TGCGCCAGCAGCACCACAGGGGGCATGGGAAACACCATATATTTT.

This sequence joins TRBV5-4 and TRBJ2-3, with D maybe TRBD2 (6 bases). The CDR3 is made up of 14 amino acids. Germline lookup yields CDR1 SGHNT and CDR2 YYREEE (reference sequence). The germline V and J ends were trimmed by 4 bases and 2 bases, with 11 bases remaining between them. Here the CDR3 reads CASSATSNTDTQYF. The CDR3 nucleotides read TGTGCCAGCAGCGCGACTAGTAACACAGATACGCAGTATTTT.

The genes are TRBV30 and TRBJ1-1; D is ambiguous. Trimming removed 5 bases from V and 1 base from J, with 11 bases in between. Germline-derived CDR1 and CDR2 are GTSNPN and SVGIG (reference sequence). The CDR3 is 13 amino acids. CDR3 in DNA: TGTGCCTGGTTGGAGCAGGCGAACACTGAAGCTTTCTTT. Its translation is CAWLEQANTEAFF.

The rearrangement links TRBV19 to TRBJ2-2, with D perhaps being TRBD1 or TRBD2 (6 bases each). V lost 11 bases and J lost 7, with 14 bases in between. Per germline, CDR1 LNHDA and CDR2 SQIVND (reference sequence). The CDR3 is 12 amino acids. CDR3 region: CAGGTPRGELFF. CDR3 nucleotides: TGTGCCGGCGGGACACCTCGCGGGGAGCTGTTTTTT. Looking up the rest from reference TRBV19 and TRBJ2-2 gives the full variable domain: DGGITQSPKYLFRKEGQNVTLSCEQNLNHDAMYWYRQDPGQGLRLIYYSQIVNDFQKGDIAEGYSVSREKKESFPLTVTSAQKNPTAFYLCAGGTPRGELFFGEGSRLTVL.

The chain couples TRBV9 to TRBJ2-1; D is possibly TRBD1 or TRBD2 (7 bases each). V lost 3 bases and J 5 bases, leaving 18 bases between the germline ends. The CDR3 has 16 residues. The germline CDR1 and CDR2 sequences are SGDLS and YYNGEE. The CDR3 protein is CASSGRGASGNNEQFF. The CDR3 DNA reads as TGTGCCAGCAGCGGCAGGGGGGCTAGCGGTAACAATGAGCAGTTCTTC.

CDR3: CASSYQNVLHSPLHF. The CDR3 DNA sequence: TGTGCCAGCAGTTACCAGAACGTCCTCCATTCACCCCTCCACTTT. The gene calls are TRBV6-6 and TRBJ1-6; D is unclear. Germline assignment: CDR1 MNHNY and CDR2 SVGAGI (reference sequence). The V and J ends lost 2 bases and 8 bases respectively, with 13 bases between them. This CDR3 spans 15 amino acids.

The V call is TRBV30, the J call TRBJ2-7, with D uncertain. CDR1 GTSNPN and CDR2 SVGIG come from the germline V gene (reference sequence). The CDR3 spans 12 residues. Trimming cost V 1 base and J 1 base, with 5 bases left between them. The CDR3: CAWSGWSYEQYF. CDR3 nucleotides: TGTGCCTGGAGTGGTTGGTCCTACGAGCAGTACTTC.

The chain employs TRBV28 and TRBJ2-2, with TRBD1 matching over 10 bases. Trimming removed 7 bases from V and 6 bases from J; junction bases left unmatched: 14. This CDR3 is 17 amino acids long. Germline loops: CDR1 MDHEN, CDR2 SYDVKM. DNA for the CDR3: TGTGCCAGCATCCCTCCCGTCGGGACAGGGGTGCCCGGGGAGCTGTTTTTT. Its translation is CASIPPVGTGVPGELFF.